What follows are 5 T cell receptor beta chains derived from one specimen sequenced in a study of graft-versus-host responses after intestinal transplantation. The protocol was immunoSEQ multiplex PCR, while the TCRdb copy is restricted to in-frame clones and leaves out a portion. The sample carries over 100,000 clones, roughly 96% recorded once. These TCRs are of unknown antigen specificity. The sequences come from unstimulated CD8+ T cells sorted from spleen or lymph node cells, collected before intestinal transplant. Receptors originate from a human donor who received an intestinal transplant.

The J gene is TRBJ1-4, the V gene TRBV19, with D possibly being TRBD1 (5 bases). This CDR3 has 15 residues. Germline CDR1 LNHDA, CDR2 SQIVND (reference sequence). V lost 6 bases and J 2 bases, leaving 13 bases between the germline ends. This CDR3 reads CASSLRTWTNEKLFF. The CDR3 DNA reads TGTGCCAGTAGCCTACGGACATGGACTAATGAAAAACTGTTTTTT.

This rearrangement joins TRBV11-1 to TRBJ1-6; D unresolved. Looked up from germline, CDR1 is SGHAT and CDR2 is FQDESV (reference sequence). V was cut by 6 bases and J by 6 bases, with 12 bases left in between. This CDR3 region has 14 residues. CDR3 DNA sequence: TGTGCCAGCAGAAGCGTCCCGACTAATTCACCCCTCCACTTT. Protein product: CASRSVPTNSPLHF.

The chain uses TRBV13 and TRBJ2-1; a possible D gene is TRBD2 (5 bases). Trimming took 5 bases from V and 0 from J, leaving 14 bases between them. The CDR3 extends over 16 amino acids. Germline-derived CDR1 and CDR2 are PRHDT and FYEKMQ (reference sequence). CDR3 sequence reads: CASSRISGISYNEQFF. CDR3 nucleotide sequence: TGTGCCAGCAGCAGAATCAGCGGAATCTCCTACAATGAGCAGTTCTTC.

The J gene is TRBJ2-7, the V gene TRBV9, with 7 nucleotides matching TRBD1. Looked up from germline, CDR1 is SGDLS and CDR2 is YYNGEE. V lost 3 bases, J lost 5 bases, and 2 bases stayed unmatched. This CDR3 region has 12 residues. The CDR3 DNA sequence: TGTGCCAGCAGCGAGACAGGGAACGAGCAGTACTTC. Its translation is CASSETGNEQYF.

This sequence joins TRBV28 and TRBJ1-1; a weak D match, TRBD1 (6 bases). The CDR3 runs 16 residues. Per the germline V gene, CDR1 is MDHEN and CDR2 is SYDVKM. With 5 bases removed from V and 4 bases from J, the gap between germline ends came to 20 bases. For the CDR3, the DNA is TGTGCCAGCAGTGCCTGGGGGCTCGGTTCATTCACTGAAGCTTTCTTT. Residues: CASSAWGLGSFTEAFF.